This passage covers 9 T cell receptor beta chains from one sample sequenced in a study of Ad26.COV2.S vaccination and SARS-CoV-2 variants. Assay: immunoSEQ multiplex PCR; the TCRdb copy retains only in-frame clones and omits some. The repertoire includes more than 85,000 clones, around 81% of them detected once, and roughly 17% sits in the top ten. The starting material was peripheral blood, obtained after recovery from COVID-19. These receptors all come from a human donor who had recovered from COVID-19.

The gene calls are TRBV6-1 and TRBJ2-3, with no clear D. The CDR3 contains 14 residues. Trimming left V 2 bases short and J 2 bases short, with 8 bases between. CDR1 is MNHNS, CDR2 SASEGT, per germline. CDR3 protein: CASSESPATDTQYF. CDR3 DNA: TGTGCCAGCAGTGAAAGTCCCGCCACAGATACGCAGTATTTT.

V usage is TRBV5-1 and J usage is TRBJ2-5; D possibly uses TRBD1 or TRBD2 (5 bases each). Germline V lookup: CDR1 SGHRS, CDR2 YFSETQ. The CDR3 runs 16 residues. Trimming pared 0 bases from V and 1 base from J, leaving 13 bases between. The chain's CDR3 is CASSLGGILGQETQYF. The CDR3 nucleotides read TGCGCCAGCAGCTTGGGGGGGATCCTAGGCCAAGAGACCCAGTACTTC.

The chain links TRBV7-9 to TRBJ1-1; 9 positions agree with TRBD1. The J segment lost 5 bases and the V segment lost 3 bases, leaving 7 bases of the junction unmatched. From germline, CDR1 is SEHNR and CDR2 FQNEAQ (reference sequence). CDR3 length: 15 amino acids. DNA for the CDR3: TGTGCCAGCAGCTTTTTTCGGACAGGGGAGACTGAAGCTTTCTTT. It translates to CASSFFRTGETEAFF.

The chain joins TRBV7-2 to TRBJ1-1; 9 bases are a match to TRBD1. The CDR3 totals 15 residues. V trimming: 4 bases; J trimming: 5 bases; junction bases outside the gene matches: 8. The germline gives CDR1 SGHTA, CDR2 FQGNSA. CDR3 residues: CASSSEVGTGTEAFF. The CDR3 DNA sequence: TGTGCCAGCAGCTCCGAAGTGGGGACAGGGACTGAAGCTTTCTTT.

The V gene is TRBV6-5, the J gene TRBJ1-4, with 8 bases that match TRBD1. V was pared by 6 bases and J by 5 bases, with 8 bases of the junction left unmatched. Germline CDR1 is MNHEY and CDR2 is SVGAGI. The CDR3 runs to 15 residues. CDR3 sequence reads: CASRGGQASNEKLFF. CDR3 bases: TGTGCCAGCAGGGGGGGACAGGCCTCAAATGAAAAACTGTTTTTT.

The chain employs TRBV9 and TRBJ1-6; 7 nucleotides align to TRBD1. The CDR3 contains 15 residues. V lost 4 bases, J lost 7 bases, and 8 bases stayed unmatched. Looked up from germline, CDR1 is SGDLS and CDR2 is YYNGEE. The CDR3 loop reads CASSTRTGANSPLHF. Here the CDR3 DNA reads TGTGCCAGCAGCACCCGTACAGGGGCAAATTCACCCCTCCACTTT. Full variable domain (rest looked up from reference TRBV9 and TRBJ1-6): DSGVTQTPKHLITATGQRVTLRCSPRSGDLSVYWYQQSLDQGLQFLIQYYNGEERAKGNILERFSAQQFPDLHSELNLSSLELGDSALYFCASSTRTGANSPLHFGNGTRLTVT.

J is TRBJ1-1 and V is TRBV4-2, with D tentatively TRBD1 (6 bases). This CDR3 is built from 13 residues. Trimming took 4 bases from V and 6 from J, leaving 12 bases between them. The germline V gene encodes CDR1 LGHNA and CDR2 YNFKEQ. The CDR3 spells CASSRTGAPEAFF. The CDR3 DNA reads TGTGCCAGCAGCCGGACGGGGGCCCCTGAAGCTTTCTTT.

This chain connects TRBV19 to TRBJ1-6; possibly TRBD1 for D (5 bases). Trimming removed 0 bases from V and 7 bases from J, with 10 bases in between. The CDR3 is made up of 15 amino acids. Germline V lookup: CDR1 LNHDA, CDR2 SQIVND (reference sequence). CDR3 in amino acids: CASSIDRERNSPLHF. CDR3 in DNA: TGTGCCAGTAGTATAGACAGGGAAAGGAATTCACCCCTCCACTTT.

The V and J genes are TRBV5-1 and TRBJ2-2; D is unclear. There are 16 residues in the CDR3. Germline CDR1 SGHRS, CDR2 YFSETQ. V lost 2 bases and J lost 1, with 12 bases in between. The CDR3 region is CASSFEPPQNTGELFF. CDR3 DNA: TGCGCCAGCAGCTTTGAACCACCCCAGAACACCGGGGAGCTGTTTTTT.